The 32 T cell receptor beta chains below come from one sample, sequenced in a study of blood T cell repertoires in COVID-19. Sequenced by immunoSEQ multiplex PCR; TCRdb stores in-frame clones only, minus some. The data contain over 250,000 clones, about nine tenths of them seen just once; the ten biggest clones take up approximately 2.5%. Sequenced sample: PBMCs or T cells enriched from blood (not recorded which). The receptor set was obtained from a man in his sixties who had recovered from COVID-19.

The CDR3 DNA sequence: TGCGCCAGCAGCCAAGATCTCTGGCGGGGGGTTAACAATGAGCAGTTCTTC. Its translation: CASSQDLWRGVNNEQFF. The V call is TRBV4-3, the J call TRBJ2-1, with 8 nucleotides matching TRBD2. The CDR3 loop spans 17 amino acids. After removal of 0 bases from V and 5 bases from J, the junction contained 9 bases not matched to a gene. Germline V CDR1 and CDR2: LGHNA, YSLEER.

This clone was counted between two and nine times. This rearrangement joins TRBV7-9 to TRBJ1-5; 7 nucleotides line up with TRBD1. Germline-derived CDR1 and CDR2 are SEHNR and FQNEAQ (reference sequence). Germline trimming cut 4 bases from V and 3 bases from J; bases unmatched to any gene: 3. This CDR3 contains 14 residues. The CDR3 sequence is CASSSTGDNQPQHF. For the CDR3, the DNA is TGTGCCAGCAGCTCTACAGGGGACAATCAGCCCCAGCATTTT.

The chain is built from TRBV5-8 and TRBJ1-5; tentative D call: TRBD1 (5 bases). CDR1 is SGHTS, CDR2 YDEGEE, per germline. The CDR3 is made up of 15 amino acids. Trimming cost V 0 bases and J 4 bases, with 11 bases left between them. The CDR3 sequence is CASSLESSGNQPQHF. The DNA for the CDR3 is TGTGCCAGCAGCTTGGAGTCTTCAGGGAATCAGCCCCAGCATTTT. The full variable domain, completed using reference TRBV5-8 and TRBJ1-5, is EAGVTQSPTHLIKTRGQQATLRCSPISGHTSVYWYQQALGLGLQFLLWYDEGEERNRGNFPPRFSGRQFPNYSSELNVNALELEDSALYLCASSLESSGNQPQHFGDGTRLSIL.

The chain links TRBV11-2 to TRBJ2-5; TRBD2 aligns across 9 bases. This CDR3 spans 18 amino acids. V shed 5 bases and J 2 bases; nucleotides not matched to a gene: 15. Germline V gene lookup returns CDR1 SGHAT and CDR2 FQNNGV. The CDR3 is CASSPLWGSSGSQETQYF. CDR3 DNA: TGTGCCAGCAGCCCCCTCTGGGGTAGTAGCGGGAGTCAAGAGACCCAGTACTTC.

The gene calls are TRBV9 and TRBJ2-5; TRBD2 matches at 15 bases. The germline gives CDR1 SGDLS, CDR2 YYNGEE. With V trimmed by 5 bases and J by 5 bases, 10 bases remained unmatched. The length of the CDR3 is 17 residues. The CDR3 nucleotides read TGTGCCAGCAGACAAGGACTAGCGGGAGGGCCAGGCGAGACCCAGTACTTC. This sequence encodes CASRQGLAGGPGETQYF.

The chain couples TRBV19 to TRBJ2-5, with 7 bases lining up with TRBD2. Per germline, CDR1 LNHDA and CDR2 SQIVND (reference sequence). The trim removed 10 bases at V and 9 bases at J, leaving 17 bases unmatched. The CDR3 runs to 14 residues. As DNA, the CDR3 is TGTGCCACCTCCGAGCCGGGGGGTTCGTTGGCCCAGTACTTC. Translation gives CATSEPGGSLAQYF.

The J gene is TRBJ2-1, the V gene TRBV12-3 or TRBV12-4; 10 bases are a match to TRBD2. V gave up 6 bases and J gave up 10 bases; unmatched junction bases: 3. The CDR3 length is 12 residues. In DNA form, the CDR3 reads TGTGCCAGCAGCCAGACTAGCGGGGAGCAGTTCTTC. Its translation is CASSQTSGEQFF.

The chain recombines TRBV6-1 with TRBJ2-7; possible D gene TRBD1, 5 bases. CDR3 length equals 17 residues. The germline V and J ends were trimmed by 0 bases and 6 bases, with 21 bases remaining between them. Germline V gene data show CDR1 as MNHNS and CDR2 as SASEGT. CDR3 in DNA: TGTGCCAGCAGTGAAGCGCGGTGGCAGGGCGGCCCGGGCGAGCAGTACTTC. It specifies CASSEARWQGGPGEQYF.

V usage is TRBV14 and J usage is TRBJ1-1; 7 positions agree with TRBD1. V gave up 2 bases and J gave up 1 base; unmatched junction bases: 4. The CDR3 sequence is 15 residues long. The V gene's germline CDR1 is SGHDN and CDR2 FVKESK. In DNA form, the CDR3 reads TGTGCCAGCAGCCAACCGGGACAGCCGAACACTGAAGCTTTCTTT. Translating gives CASSQPGQPNTEAFF.

This chain links TRBV7-2 with TRBJ2-7, with 8 bases aligning to TRBD2. This CDR3 comprises 17 residues. Per germline, CDR1 SGHTA and CDR2 FQGNSA. V was pared by 1 base and J by 0 bases, with 8 bases of the junction left unmatched. The CDR3 DNA reads TGTGCCAGCAGCTTAGGCGTTGGCGGGGGGAGCTCCTACGAGCAGTACTTC. Protein: CASSLGVGGGSSYEQYF.

The gene calls are TRBV21-1 and TRBJ2-1; the table's D call of TRBD2 was not tested on the DNA. TRBV21-1 is labeled a pseudogene. The CDR3 has 17 amino acids. Here the CDR3 reads CASSPGTSGILDNEQFF. CDR3 in DNA: TGTGCCAGCAGCCCTGGGACTAGCGGGATTCTCGACAATGAGCAGTTCTTC.

The V gene is TRBV11-2, the J gene TRBJ2-7; 9 bases are shared with TRBD1. The CDR3 has 14 residues. In germline, CDR1 is SGHAT, CDR2 FQNNGV. V shed 1 base and J 4 bases; nucleotides not matched to a gene: 2. The CDR3 nucleotides are TGTGCCAGCAGCTTAGGACAGGGGGTGTACGAGCAGTACTTC. Translating it yields CASSLGQGVYEQYF. Variable domain in full (rest from reference TRBV11-2 and TRBJ2-7): EAGVAQSPRYKIIEKRQSVAFWCNPISGHATLYWYQQILGQGPKLLIQFQNNGVVDDSQLPKDRFSAERLKGVDSTLKIQPAKLEDSAVYLCASSLGQGVYEQYFGPGTRLTVT.

The CDR3 here is CAWNQNMNTEAFF. The CDR3 nucleotides are TGTGCCTGGAACCAGAACATGAACACTGAAGCTTTCTTT. The genes are TRBV30 and TRBJ1-1; D remains unclear. The V gene lost 4 bases and the J gene lost 0 bases, with 9 bases spanning the gap. CDR1 is GTSNPN, CDR2 SVGIG, per germline (reference sequence). The CDR3 has 13 residues.

This clone has a single count. V usage is TRBV6-1 and J usage is TRBJ1-4; D remains unclear. Germline loops: CDR1 MNHNS, CDR2 SASEGT. This CDR3 comprises 15 residues. With 2 bases removed from V and 4 bases from J, the gap between germline ends came to 11 bases. CDR3 sequence (DNA): TGTGCCAGCAGTGAAATCCGGACTGTTAATGAAAAACTGTTTTTT. It is translated as CASSEIRTVNEKLFF.

The V call is TRBV7-9, the J call TRBJ1-1; perhaps TRBD1 as D (5 bases). CDR3 length equals 16 residues. The germline V and J ends were trimmed by 5 bases and 4 bases, with 20 bases remaining between them. Germline assignment: CDR1 SEHNR and CDR2 FQNEAQ (reference sequence). In DNA, the CDR3 is TGTGCCAGCAGCCCATGGGGTGGAGGGGCTGGCACTGAAGCTTTCTTT. Encoded protein: CASSPWGGGAGTEAFF.

The chain carries TRBV6-5 and TRBJ2-7, with 9 bases fitting TRBD2. The CDR3 extends over 15 amino acids. The trim removed 6 bases at V and 5 bases at J, leaving 11 bases unmatched. Germline V gene data show CDR1 as MNHEY and CDR2 as SVGAGI. CDR3 amino acids: CASRFAGTSFNEQYF. Written as DNA, the CDR3 is TGTGCCAGCAGATTTGCCGGGACTAGCTTTAACGAGCAGTACTTC.

The V gene is TRBV18, the J gene TRBJ2-7, with TRBD1 as a possible D gene (6 bases). Germline CDR1 KGHSH, CDR2 LQKENI. The CDR3 has 13 residues. The germline V and J ends were trimmed by 3 bases and 3 bases, with 9 bases remaining between them. The CDR3 nucleotides read TGTGCCAGCTCACCCCGGGACAACTACGAGCAGTACTTC. This sequence encodes CASSPRDNYEQYF.

This CDR3 reads CASSYEGQSYEQYF. CDR3 nucleotides: TGTGCCAGCAGTTATGAGGGACAATCCTACGAGCAGTACTTC. The chain recombines TRBV6-5 with TRBJ2-7, with D tentatively TRBD1 (6 bases). The CDR3 is made up of 14 amino acids. V dropped 3 bases and J dropped 1 base, with 10 bases sitting between them. The germline V gene has CDR1 MNHEY and CDR2 SVGAGI.

V gene TRBV30 combines with J gene TRBJ2-7; D ambiguous. The CDR3 contains 14 residues. CDR1 and CDR2 (germline): GTSNPN, SVGIG (reference sequence). V lost 0 bases and J lost 3, with 12 bases in between. The CDR3 loop reads CAWSVRSNYYEQYF. The CDR3 bases are TGTGCCTGGAGTGTGCGGTCCAATTACTACGAGCAGTACTTC.

The V and J genes are TRBV5-1 and TRBJ1-4; 7 bases line up with TRBD1. V lost 0 bases to trimming and J lost 2 bases; unmatched junction nucleotides: 4. CDR1 is SGHRS, CDR2 YFSETQ, per germline. The length of the CDR3 is 16 residues. Here the CDR3 reads CASSLAGRGTNEKLFF. In DNA form, the CDR3 reads TGCGCCAGCAGCTTGGCGGGCAGGGGGACTAATGAAAAACTGTTTTTT.

This clone was counted once. The J gene is TRBJ2-3, the V gene TRBV4-1; D is perhaps TRBD2 (5 bases). The germline V and J ends were trimmed by 3 bases and 0 bases, with 19 bases remaining between them. The germline V gene encodes CDR1 MGHRA and CDR2 YSYEKL. The CDR3 loop spans 18 amino acids. The CDR3 protein is CASSQERLAAYSTDTQYF. The CDR3 nucleotides are TGCGCCAGCAGCCAGGAGCGGCTAGCTGCCTACAGCACAGATACGCAGTATTTT.

In DNA form, the CDR3 reads TGTGCCAGTAGTATAAATTCTTACTCCTACAATGAGCAGTTCTTC. Its protein product is CASSINSYSYNEQFF. This chain links TRBV19 with TRBJ2-1; D is unclear. Germline CDR1 reads LNHDA; CDR2 reads SQIVND (reference sequence). The CDR3 is 15 amino acids. Trimming removed 2 bases at V and 0 bases at J, with 8 bases between.

The V and J genes are TRBV11-2 and TRBJ1-1; D not certain. CDR1 and CDR2 from the germline V gene are SGHAT and FQNNGV. The CDR3 covers 13 residues. Deletions cut 6 bases from V and 0 bases from J, with 8 bases between. This CDR3 reads CASRDGVNTEAFF. CDR3 DNA: TGTGCCAGCAGGGACGGGGTGAACACTGAAGCTTTCTTT.

The rearrangement links TRBV29-1 to TRBJ1-3; a weak D match, TRBD1 (5 bases). The germline V gene has CDR1 SQVTM and CDR2 ANQGSEA. V was clipped by 7 bases and J by 2 bases, with 21 bases between them. The CDR3 sequence is 16 residues long. For the CDR3, the DNA is TGCAGCGCGCTCGGGACTCCAGCCCCCGCTGGAAACACCATATATTTT. This codes for CSALGTPAPAGNTIYF. The whole variable domain, remainder taken from reference TRBV29-1 and TRBJ1-3, is SAVISQKPSRDICQRGTSLTIQCQVDSQVTMMFWYRQQPGQSLTLIATANQGSEATYESGFVIDKFPISRPNLTFSTLTVSNMSPEDSSIYLCSALGTPAPAGNTIYFGEGSWLTVV.

V is TRBV30 and J is TRBJ2-7, with 7 bases aligning to TRBD1. V was pared by 0 bases and J by 7 bases, with 6 bases of the junction left unmatched. Germline V gives CDR1 GTSNPN, CDR2 SVGIG (reference sequence). This CDR3 has 13 amino acids. The CDR3 region is CAWSVRGLVEQYF. Written as DNA, the CDR3 is TGTGCCTGGAGTGTAAGGGGGCTGGTGGAGCAGTACTTC.

This clone has a single count. The chain has TRBV20-1 and TRBJ2-2; D gene ambiguous. The CDR3 extends over 14 amino acids. Trimming shortened V by 3 bases and J by 3 bases, and 11 bases separated the two germline ends. Germline V CDR1 and CDR2: DFQATT, SNEGSKA (reference sequence). DNA for the CDR3: TGCAGTGCTAGTCAGGCGCCGGACACCGGGGAGCTGTTTTTT. Protein sequence: CSASQAPDTGELFF.

Notes on this clone: One junction end disagrees with the germline gene, perhaps due to a read error. This rearrangement joins TRBV30 to TRBJ1-4; weak D call: TRBD1 (6 bases). Germline V CDR1 and CDR2: GTSNPN, SVGIG (reference sequence). The CDR3 sequence is 11 residues long. CDR3 sequence reads: CAWITGTSVTF. CDR3 DNA: TGTGCCTGGATCACCGGGACATCGGTCACTTTT.

The rearrangement uses TRBV7-3 and TRBJ2-1, with 16 bases lining up with TRBD2. V lost 5 bases to trimming and J lost 9 bases; unmatched junction nucleotides: 7. CDR1 and CDR2 (germline): SGHTA, FQGTGA. There are 16 residues in the CDR3. The CDR3: CASSPGTSGRAGEQFF. CDR3 in DNA: TGTGCCAGCAGCCCAGGGACTAGCGGGAGGGCCGGTGAGCAGTTCTTC.

The chain combines TRBV5-4 with TRBJ1-2; 8 nucleotides agree with TRBD1. There are 14 residues in the CDR3. V gave up 5 bases and J gave up 2 bases; unmatched junction bases: 5. Germline V gene data show CDR1 as SGHNT and CDR2 as YYREEE (reference sequence). Written as DNA, the CDR3 is TGTGCCAGCAGAAAGGGACAGGAAAACTATGGCTACACCTTC. Encoded protein: CASRKGQENYGYTF.

The chain uses TRBV12-5 and TRBJ2-1, with 8 bases that match TRBD1. The V segment lost 1 base and the J segment 9 bases; nucleotides outside the gene matches: 2. CDR1 LGHNT and CDR2 FRNRAP come from the germline V gene. The CDR3 totals 13 residues. CDR3 protein: CASGLGQGTEQFF. In nucleotides, the CDR3 is TGTGCTAGTGGTTTGGGACAGGGGACTGAGCAGTTCTTC.

The chain links TRBV5-1 to TRBJ2-7; 11 nucleotides match TRBD2. Trimming at V came to 5 bases and at J to 7 bases, leaving 20 bases not matched to a gene. Germline assignment: CDR1 SGHRS and CDR2 YFSETQ. There are 18 residues in the CDR3. The CDR3 DNA sequence: TGCGCCAGCAGTGAGTTGGGGGTAGCGGGAGGGCCCGCGGGGGAGCAGTACTTC. Its protein is CASSELGVAGGPAGEQYF.

The chain is built from TRBV28 and TRBJ1-2, with D unresolved. Germline CDR1 reads MDHEN; CDR2 reads SYDVKM. With 5 bases removed from V and 4 bases from J, the gap between germline ends came to 11 bases. This CDR3 is built from 13 residues. CDR3: CASSKTTSYGYTF. As DNA, the CDR3 is TGTGCCAGCAGTAAGACTACTTCCTATGGCTACACCTTC.